This passage covers 15 T cell receptor beta chains from one sample sequenced in a study of T-cell memory formation after mild COVID-19. In TCRdb, the 5' RACE reads were re-called with MiXCR into one record per CDR3 protein. The sample holds roughly 300,000 distinct CDR3 sequences, approximately 14% seen once. The source material was PBMCs or a T cell subset sorted from them (not recorded which). The origin of the receptors is a man aged 18 to 30 who had mild COVID-19 (a few samples of this study predate the infection). Cell type and time point are not known.

This clonotype was seen a handful of times. V and J are TRBV20-1 and TRBJ2-3, with TRBD2 identical over 8 bases. This CDR3 spans 13 amino acids. The germline gives CDR1 DFQATT, CDR2 SNEGSKA (reference sequence). The CDR3 nucleotides are TGCAGCTCCCCGGGGGGGGGCACAGATACGCAGTATTTT. Its protein product is CSSPGGGTDTQYF.

The rearrangement links TRBV6-6 to TRBJ2-5; D may be TRBD1 or TRBD2 (5 bases each). The CDR3 has 13 residues. V was cut by 9 bases and J by 4 bases, with 15 bases left in between. Germline V gene sequence: CDR1 MNHNY, CDR2 SVGAGI (reference sequence). The CDR3 DNA follows: TGTGCCAGGACCGGAGGTCAGGGAGAGACCCAGTACTTC. This codes for CARTGGQGETQYF.

This clonotype turned up a few times. This CDR3 is CASKVGTAADTQYF. The CDR3 DNA reads as TGTGCCAGCAAGGTCGGGACAGCCGCGGATACGCAGTATTTT. The rearrangement uses TRBV6-2 or TRBV6-3 and TRBJ2-3; 7 positions agree with TRBD1. This CDR3 spans 14 amino acids. Germline loops: CDR1 MNHEY, CDR2 SVGEGT. J lost 6 bases, V lost 7 bases, and 10 bases had no gene match.

At least ten counts were recorded for this clonotype. V gene TRBV7-2 combines with J gene TRBJ2-5; 10 bases map to TRBD2. J lost 6 bases, V lost 3 bases, and 4 bases had no gene match. The germline V gene encodes CDR1 SGHTA and CDR2 FQGNSA. This CDR3 spans 14 amino acids. CDR3 DNA: TGTGCCAGCAGCTTTGCTAGCGGGGGTCAGACCCAGTACTTC. This codes for CASSFASGGQTQYF.

In this sample, this clonotype turned up a few times. This sequence joins TRBV5-1 and TRBJ1-5; D possibly corresponds to TRBD1 (5 bases). CDR3 size: 15 residues. Per germline, CDR1 SGHRS and CDR2 YFSETQ. V gave up 0 bases and J gave up 2 bases, with 9 bases separating them. The DNA for the CDR3 is TGCGCCAGCAGCTTGGTCTCGGGGGGCAATCAGCCCCAGCATTTT. This gives the protein CASSLVSGGNQPQHF.

This clonotype was recorded only once. V usage is TRBV5-5 and J usage is TRBJ2-2; D gene ambiguous. The ends were cut back, 4 bases at V and 4 bases at J, with 8 bases in the middle. The V gene's germline CDR1 is SGHKS and CDR2 YYEKEE (reference sequence). The length of the CDR3 is 13 residues. CDR3 residues: CASSALSTGELFF. The CDR3, as DNA: TGTGCCAGCAGCGCTTTAAGCACCGGGGAGCTGTTTTTT. The variable domain in full, with the rest retrieved from reference TRBV5-5 and TRBJ2-2, is DAGVTQSPTHLIKTRGQQVTLRCSPISGHKSVSWYQQVLGQGPQFIFQYYEKEERGRGNFPDRFSARQFPNYSSELNVNALLLGDSALYLCASSALSTGELFFGEGSRLTVL.

The chain has TRBV20-1 and TRBJ2-2; D is perhaps TRBD2 (5 bases). V was cut by 2 bases and J by 7 bases, with 11 bases left in between. The CDR3 consists of 13 residues. Germline CDR1 reads DFQATT; CDR2 reads SNEGSKA (reference sequence). Here the CDR3 DNA reads TGCAGTGCTAGATCCCCGGGATACGGGGAGCTGTTTTTT. This translates into CSARSPGYGELFF.

This sequence joins TRBV6-5 and TRBJ1-1; possibly TRBD1 for D (5 bases). The germline V gene encodes CDR1 MNHEY and CDR2 SVGAGI. Trimming removed 6 bases at V and 1 base at J, with 12 bases between. The CDR3 totals 14 residues. The CDR3 region is CASRWGTGNTEAFF. In DNA form, the CDR3 reads TGTGCCAGCAGGTGGGGCACAGGGAACACTGAAGCTTTCTTT.

This clonotype was observed a few times. The CDR3 is CASSFSGGDSYEQYF. CDR3 nucleotide sequence: TGTGCCAGTAGTTTCTCAGGGGGCGATTCCTACGAGCAGTACTTC. The chain couples TRBV19 to TRBJ2-7, with 8 bases aligning to TRBD1. Germline assignment: CDR1 LNHDA and CDR2 SQIVND (reference sequence). With V trimmed by 5 bases and J by 1 base, 7 bases remained unmatched. The length of the CDR3 is 15 residues.

This clonotype was seen only a few times. V gene TRBV10-3 combines with J gene TRBJ2-3, with D possibly TRBD1 on 5 matching bases. CDR3 length: 13 residues. Looked up from germline, CDR1 is ENHRY and CDR2 is SYGVKD. Deletions cut 11 bases from V and 7 bases from J, with 19 bases between. DNA for the CDR3: TGTGCCTCTGGGCTACAGGACACTAATACGCAGTATTTT. This gives the protein CASGLQDTNTQYF.

The V and J genes are TRBV6-2 or TRBV6-3 and TRBJ2-1, with 10 bases identical to TRBD2. Unmatched junction bases numbered 6, after V lost 4 bases and J lost 0 bases. The CDR3 contains 17 residues. Germline lookup yields CDR1 MNHEY and CDR2 SVGEGT. The CDR3 protein is CASSSRTSGSSYNEQFF. CDR3 sequence (DNA): TGTGCCAGCAGTTCCAGGACTAGCGGTAGCTCCTACAATGAGCAGTTCTTC.

V usage is TRBV5-1 and J usage is TRBJ2-7; 10 bases align to TRBD1. Germline trimming cut 3 bases from V and 5 bases from J; bases unmatched to any gene: 11. CDR1 is SGHRS, CDR2 YFSETQ, per germline. The CDR3 extends over 16 amino acids. This CDR3 is CASSSRPFGTGDEQYV. In DNA, the CDR3 is TGCGCCAGCAGCTCGAGACCCTTCGGGACAGGGGACGAGCAGTACGTC.

V gene TRBV10-3 combines with J gene TRBJ2-1, with 10 positions matching TRBD2. From germline, CDR1 is ENHRY and CDR2 SYGVKD. This CDR3 is 16 amino acids long. V gave up 6 bases and J gave up 5 bases; unmatched junction bases: 10. CDR3 coding DNA: TGTGCCATCAGCGAGAACCTAGCGGGAGAAAACAATGAGCAGTTCTTC. Translated, it gives CAISENLAGENNEQFF.

This clonotype has a handful of counts. The chain links TRBV20-1 to TRBJ2-5; D gene uncertain. The CDR3 covers 14 residues. Between the trimmed V and J ends, which lost 3 bases and 2 bases, there was a span of 13 bases. Germline CDR1 and CDR2: DFQATT and SNEGSKA (reference sequence). This CDR3 reads CSASSPSPQETQYF. CDR3 coding DNA: TGCAGTGCTAGTTCTCCCTCCCCACAAGAGACCCAGTACTTC.

This rearrangement joins TRBV12-3 or TRBV12-4 to TRBJ1-5; D gene uncertain. CDR3 length: 13 amino acids. V gave up 3 bases and J gave up 5 bases, with 8 bases separating them. The CDR3 DNA reads as TGTGCCAGCAGTTTTTCCAGAGATCAGCCCCAGCATTTT. This gives the protein CASSFSRDQPQHF.